This T cell receptor beta chain derives from a study of blood T cells in healthy people across ages. Trimming took 6 bases from V and 0 from J, leaving 8 bases between them. CDR1 is SNHLY, CDR2 FYNNEI, per germline. This CDR3 contains 13 residues. A second PCR of about 7 to 11 cycles used a sample-barcoded 5' primer and a J-beta primer mix. TCRdb reprocessed the 5' RACE reads with MiXCR, giving one entry per CDR3 protein. The table has fewer than 900,000 distinct CDR3 sequences, roughly two fifths seen once. The chain has TRBV2 and TRBJ1-1, with no clear D. Sequenced input: blood. This TCR came from a woman aged 55-75 years in good health. This CDR3 reads CASRVGVNTEAFF. The CDR3 DNA reads TGTGCCAGCAGGGTGGGAGTGAACACTGAAGCTTTCTTT.